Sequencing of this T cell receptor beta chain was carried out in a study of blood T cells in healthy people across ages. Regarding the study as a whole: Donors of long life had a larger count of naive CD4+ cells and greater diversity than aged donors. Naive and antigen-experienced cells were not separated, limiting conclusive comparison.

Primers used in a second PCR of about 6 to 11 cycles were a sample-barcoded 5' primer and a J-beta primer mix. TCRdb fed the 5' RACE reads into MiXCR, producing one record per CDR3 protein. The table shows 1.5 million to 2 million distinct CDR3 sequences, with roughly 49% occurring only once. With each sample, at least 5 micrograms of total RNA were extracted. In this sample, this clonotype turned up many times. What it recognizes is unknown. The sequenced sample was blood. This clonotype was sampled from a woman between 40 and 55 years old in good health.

CDR3 nucleotides: TGTGCCAGCGGTACAATCGGACAGGGCGGCCCGATCAGCCTCCACGAGCAGTACTTC. This translates into CASGTIGQGGPISLHEQYF. The chain recombines TRBV5-6 with TRBJ2-7; 8 positions agree with TRBD1. Germline V gene lookup returns CDR1 SGHDT and CDR2 YYEEEE. V shed 7 bases and J 5 bases; nucleotides not matched to a gene: 26. This CDR3 has 19 residues.